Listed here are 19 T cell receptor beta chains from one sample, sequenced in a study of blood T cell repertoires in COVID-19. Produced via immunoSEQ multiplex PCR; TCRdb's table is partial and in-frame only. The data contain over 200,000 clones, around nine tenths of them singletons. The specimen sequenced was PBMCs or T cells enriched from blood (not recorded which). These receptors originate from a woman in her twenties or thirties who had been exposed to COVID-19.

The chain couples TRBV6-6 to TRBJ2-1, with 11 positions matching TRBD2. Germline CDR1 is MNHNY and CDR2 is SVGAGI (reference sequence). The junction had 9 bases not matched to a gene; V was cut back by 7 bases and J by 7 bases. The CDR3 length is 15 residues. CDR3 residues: CASTPTSGTGNEQFF. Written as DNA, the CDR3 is TGTGCCAGCACCCCGACTAGCGGGACGGGAAATGAGCAGTTCTTC.

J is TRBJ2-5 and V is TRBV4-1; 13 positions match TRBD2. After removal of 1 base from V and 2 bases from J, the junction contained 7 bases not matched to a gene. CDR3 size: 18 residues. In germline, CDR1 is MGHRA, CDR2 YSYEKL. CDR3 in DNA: TGCGCCAGCAGCCAAGCCTCCTCGGGACTAGCGGGGCAAGAGACCCAGTACTTC. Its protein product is CASSQASSGLAGQETQYF.

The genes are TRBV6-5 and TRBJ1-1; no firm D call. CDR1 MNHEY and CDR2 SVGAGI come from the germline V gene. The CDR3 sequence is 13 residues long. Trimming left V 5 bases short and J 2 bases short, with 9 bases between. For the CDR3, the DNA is TGTGCCAGCAGTCCAAGCGAAAACACTGAAGCTTTCTTT. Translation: CASSPSENTEAFF.

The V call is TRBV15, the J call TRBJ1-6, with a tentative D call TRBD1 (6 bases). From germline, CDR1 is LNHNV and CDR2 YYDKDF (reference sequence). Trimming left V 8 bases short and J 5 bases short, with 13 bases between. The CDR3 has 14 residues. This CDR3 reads CATEGGGNNSPLHF. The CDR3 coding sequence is TGTGCCACCGAAGGGGGGGGGAATAATTCACCCCTCCACTTT.

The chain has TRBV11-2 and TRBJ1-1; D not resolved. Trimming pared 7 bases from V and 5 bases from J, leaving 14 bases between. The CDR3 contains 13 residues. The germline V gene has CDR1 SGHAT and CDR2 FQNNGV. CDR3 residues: CASIQFRRTEAFF. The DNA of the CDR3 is TGTGCCAGCATCCAATTCCGGAGGACTGAAGCTTTCTTT.

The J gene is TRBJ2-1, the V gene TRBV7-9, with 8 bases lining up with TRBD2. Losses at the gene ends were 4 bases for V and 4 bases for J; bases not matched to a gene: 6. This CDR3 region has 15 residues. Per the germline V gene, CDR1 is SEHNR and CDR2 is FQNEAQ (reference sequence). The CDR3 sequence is CASSSGLAAYNEQFF. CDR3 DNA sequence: TGTGCCAGCAGCTCTGGACTAGCCGCGTACAATGAGCAGTTCTTC.

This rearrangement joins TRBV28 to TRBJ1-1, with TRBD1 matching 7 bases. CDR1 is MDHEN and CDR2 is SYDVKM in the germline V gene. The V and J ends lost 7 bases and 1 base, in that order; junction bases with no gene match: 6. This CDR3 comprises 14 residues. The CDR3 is CASTLTGANTEAFF. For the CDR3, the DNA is TGTGCCAGCACTCTAACAGGGGCGAACACTGAAGCTTTCTTT.

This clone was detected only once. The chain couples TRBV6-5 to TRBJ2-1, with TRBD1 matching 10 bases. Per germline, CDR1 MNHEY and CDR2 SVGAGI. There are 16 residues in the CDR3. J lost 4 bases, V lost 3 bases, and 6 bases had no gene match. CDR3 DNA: TGTGCCAGCAGTTATCCCGGACAGGGGGGGTACAATGAGCAGTTCTTC. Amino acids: CASSYPGQGGYNEQFF.

CDR3 in DNA: TGTGCCAGCAGCCTAACAGGGGGCTTCCTCGATGAGCAGTACTTC. Translation gives CASSLTGGFLDEQYF. The genes are TRBV7-9 and TRBJ2-7; 9 nucleotides agree with TRBD1. The junction had 12 bases not matched to a gene; V was cut back by 5 bases and J by 7 bases. The CDR3 runs 15 residues. Per germline, CDR1 SEHNR and CDR2 FQNEAQ (reference sequence).

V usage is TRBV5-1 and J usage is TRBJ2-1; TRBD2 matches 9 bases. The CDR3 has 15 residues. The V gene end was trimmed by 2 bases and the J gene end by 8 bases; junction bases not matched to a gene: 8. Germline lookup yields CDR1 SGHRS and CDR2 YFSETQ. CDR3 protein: CASSLIGGRAYEQFF. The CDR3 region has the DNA TGCGCCAGCAGCTTAATTGGCGGGAGGGCCTATGAGCAGTTCTTC.

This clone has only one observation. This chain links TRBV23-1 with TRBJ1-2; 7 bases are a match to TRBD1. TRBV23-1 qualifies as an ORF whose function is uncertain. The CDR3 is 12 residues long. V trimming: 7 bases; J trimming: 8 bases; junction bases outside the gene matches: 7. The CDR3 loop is CASTGTARGYTF. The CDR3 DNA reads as TGCGCCAGCACCGGGACAGCTAGGGGCTACACCTTC.

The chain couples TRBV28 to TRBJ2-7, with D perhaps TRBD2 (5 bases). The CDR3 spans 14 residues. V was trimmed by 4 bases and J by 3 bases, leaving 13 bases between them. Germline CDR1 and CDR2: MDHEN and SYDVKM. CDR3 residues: CASSWRGSIYEQYF. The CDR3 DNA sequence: TGTGCCAGCAGTTGGCGAGGGTCGATCTACGAGCAGTACTTC.

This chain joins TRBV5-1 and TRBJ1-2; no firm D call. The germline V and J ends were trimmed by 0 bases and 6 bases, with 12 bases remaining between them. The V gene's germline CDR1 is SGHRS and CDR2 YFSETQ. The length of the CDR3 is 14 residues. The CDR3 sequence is CASSLAGNSDGYTF. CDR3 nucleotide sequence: TGCGCCAGCAGCTTGGCCGGGAACTCGGATGGCTACACCTTC.

The CDR3 DNA is TGTGCCTGGAGTGGGGGGGGGCATAGCAATCAGCCCCAGCATTTT. Residues: CAWSGGGHSNQPQHF. The V call is TRBV30, the J call TRBJ1-5; D possibly corresponds to TRBD1 (6 bases). V was cut by 1 base and J by 0 bases, with 10 bases left in between. The germline V gene encodes CDR1 GTSNPN and CDR2 SVGIG (reference sequence). The CDR3 length is 15 residues. Combining the CDR3 with reference TRBV30 and TRBJ1-5 gives the whole variable domain SQTIHQWPATLVQPVGSPLSLECTVEGTSNPNLYWYRQAAGRGLQLLFYSVGIGQISSEVPQNLSASRPQDRQFILSSKKLLLSDSGFYLCAWSGGGHSNQPQHFGDGTRLSIL.

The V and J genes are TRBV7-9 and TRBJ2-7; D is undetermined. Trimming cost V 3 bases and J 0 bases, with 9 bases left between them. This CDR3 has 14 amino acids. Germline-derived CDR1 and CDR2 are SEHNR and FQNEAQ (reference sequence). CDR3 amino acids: CASSFDLSSYEQYF. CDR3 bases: TGTGCCAGCAGCTTCGACTTGAGCTCCTACGAGCAGTACTTC. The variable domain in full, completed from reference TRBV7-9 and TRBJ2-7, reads DTGVSQNPRHKITKRGQNVTFRCDPISEHNRLYWYRQTLGQGPEFLTYFQNEAQLEKSRLLSDRFSAERPKGSFSTLEIQRTEQGDSAMYLCASSFDLSSYEQYFGPGTRLTVT.

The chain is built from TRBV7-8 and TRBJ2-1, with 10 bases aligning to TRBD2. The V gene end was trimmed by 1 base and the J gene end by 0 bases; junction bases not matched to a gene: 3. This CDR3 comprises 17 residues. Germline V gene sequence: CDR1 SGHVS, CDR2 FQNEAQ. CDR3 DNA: TGTGCCAGCAGCTTAGTCCCTAGCGGGAGCTCCTACAATGAGCAGTTCTTC. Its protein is CASSLVPSGSSYNEQFF.

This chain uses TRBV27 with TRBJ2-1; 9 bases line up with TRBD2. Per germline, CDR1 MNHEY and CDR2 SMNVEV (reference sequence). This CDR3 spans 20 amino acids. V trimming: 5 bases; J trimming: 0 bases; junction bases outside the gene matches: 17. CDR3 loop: CASSTRIGGRAPSSYNEQFF. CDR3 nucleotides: TGTGCCAGCAGTACCCGGATAGGCGGGAGGGCGCCAAGCTCCTACAATGAGCAGTTCTTC.

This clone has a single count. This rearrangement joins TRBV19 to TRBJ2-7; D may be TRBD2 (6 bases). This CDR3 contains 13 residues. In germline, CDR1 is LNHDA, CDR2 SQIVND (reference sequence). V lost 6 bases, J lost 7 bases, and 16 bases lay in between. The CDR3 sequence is CASSASFGGEQYF. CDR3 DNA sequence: TGTGCCAGTAGCGCCTCCTTCGGGGGAGAGCAGTACTTC.

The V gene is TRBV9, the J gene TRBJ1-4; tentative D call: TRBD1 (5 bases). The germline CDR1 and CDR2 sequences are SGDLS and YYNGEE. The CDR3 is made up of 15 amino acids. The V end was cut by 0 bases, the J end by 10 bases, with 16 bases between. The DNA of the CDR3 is TGTGCCAGCAGCGTAGATGGGACTGCATTAGGAAAACTGTTTTTT. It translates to CASSVDGTALGKLFF.